The rows below give T cell receptor beta chains drawn from one sample of a study of response to subunit inactivated influenza vaccine. One entry per CDR3 protein, called by TCRdb with MiXCR from the RT-PCR reads. There are some 520,000 distinct CDR3 sequences in the sample; approximately 15% occur only once, and 3% lies in the top ten. The sequenced sample was CD4+ T cells sorted from PBMCs, obtained roughly 24 months after vaccination. These receptor sequences come from a man between 50 and 75 years old who received an inactivated influenza vaccine. Each CDR3 is given with its conserved first and last residue. Fields, in order: V gene, D gene, clone size, J gene, CDR3 DNA, CDR3 protein. D genes are given only for firm matches. Where a row states a size, it is once, few, many or the class of an expanded clone; other rows omit it.

v_call: TRBV5-5; d_call: -; clone_size: few; j_call: TRBJ2-7; cdr3_nt: TGTGCCAGCAGCTCCTCCTCTAGCCTCTACGAGCAGTACTTC; cdr3_aa: CASSSSSSLYEQYF
v_call: TRBV20-1; d_call: TRBD1; clone_size: -; j_call: TRBJ1-1; cdr3_nt: TGCAGTGCTAGCAAGGGACAGGGGGCGTTTGAAGCTTTCTTT; cdr3_aa: CSASKGQGAFEAFF
v_call: TRBV6-1; d_call: TRBD1; clone_size: -; j_call: TRBJ2-7; cdr3_nt: TGTGCCAGCAGCGTGGGACAGACTGCCTACGAGCAGTACTTC; cdr3_aa: CASSVGQTAYEQYF
v_call: TRBV4-2; d_call: TRBD2; clone_size: many; j_call: TRBJ2-1; cdr3_nt: TGTGCCAGCAGCCGCGGACTAGGAAATGAGCAGTTCTTC; cdr3_aa: CASSRGLGNEQFF
v_call: TRBV12-3/TRBV12-4; d_call: -; clone_size: -; j_call: TRBJ1-6; cdr3_nt: TGTGCCAGCAGTTCCAGTTCTTCACCCCTCCACTTT; cdr3_aa: CASSSSSSPLHF
v_call: TRBV6-2/TRBV6-3; d_call: -; clone_size: many; j_call: TRBJ2-7; cdr3_nt: TGTGCCAGCAGCGACAGGTACGAGCAGTACTTC; cdr3_aa: CASSDRYEQYF
v_call: TRBV7-2; d_call: -; clone_size: few; j_call: TRBJ1-1; cdr3_nt: TGTGCCAGCAGCTTAGTTCAGGTGACTGAAGCTTTCTTT; cdr3_aa: CASSLVQVTEAFF
v_call: TRBV10-3; d_call: -; clone_size: -; j_call: TRBJ1-2; cdr3_nt: TGTGCCATCAGTGAGTCTTGGTATGGCTACACCTTC; cdr3_aa: CAISESWYGYTF
v_call: TRBV7-3; d_call: -; clone_size: -; j_call: TRBJ1-1; cdr3_nt: TGTGCCAGCAGCTTAAACCCGACAGACACTGAAGCTTTCTTT; cdr3_aa: CASSLNPTDTEAFF
v_call: TRBV6-5; d_call: -; clone_size: few; j_call: TRBJ2-4; cdr3_nt: TGTGCCAGCAGTTACCTCCCCCTGGGAGCCAAAAACATTCAGTACTTC; cdr3_aa: CASSYLPLGAKNIQYF
v_call: TRBV28; d_call: TRBD1; clone_size: -; j_call: TRBJ2-7; cdr3_nt: TGTGCCAGCAGCACGGACAGGGGCGTTTTTATCTACGAGCAGTACTTC; cdr3_aa: CASSTDRGVFIYEQYF
v_call: TRBV7-3; d_call: -; clone_size: -; j_call: TRBJ1-4; cdr3_nt: TGTGCCAGCAGCTCAGACGGGGGAACTAATGAAAAACTGTTTTTT; cdr3_aa: CASSSDGGTNEKLFF
v_call: TRBV6-4; d_call: -; clone_size: once; j_call: TRBJ1-1; cdr3_nt: TGTGCCAGCAGAGCCTCAGGGGAAGTCACTGAAGCTTTCTTT; cdr3_aa: CASRASGEVTEAFF
v_call: TRBV7-8; d_call: -; clone_size: -; j_call: TRBJ2-1; cdr3_nt: TGTGCCAGCAGCTTAGCGCCTAGCCGCCCGGAGTTCTTC; cdr3_aa: CASSLAPSRPEFF
v_call: TRBV20-1; d_call: -; clone_size: -; j_call: TRBJ2-1; cdr3_nt: TGCAGTGCAATGAAGGGGGGGGCCCTCTACAATGAGCAGTTCTTC; cdr3_aa: CSAMKGGALYNEQFF
v_call: TRBV11-2; d_call: -; clone_size: few; j_call: TRBJ2-7; cdr3_nt: TGTGCCAGCAGCTTAGATCTTGGACGGGAGCAGTACTTC; cdr3_aa: CASSLDLGREQYF
v_call: TRBV6-5; d_call: -; clone_size: -; j_call: TRBJ1-2; cdr3_nt: TGTGCCAGCAGTTGGTCCAGGGGTCACTATGGCTACACCTTC; cdr3_aa: CASSWSRGHYGYTF
v_call: TRBV5-1; d_call: -; clone_size: many; j_call: TRBJ2-3; cdr3_nt: TGCGCCAGCAGCTCCGAGGCAGATACGCAGTATTTT; cdr3_aa: CASSSEADTQYF
v_call: TRBV29-1; d_call: -; clone_size: -; j_call: TRBJ1-3; cdr3_nt: TGCAGCGTTGAAAGCGGGATAGAGAACACCATATATTTT; cdr3_aa: CSVESGIENTIYF
v_call: TRBV29-1; d_call: -; clone_size: -; j_call: TRBJ2-4; cdr3_nt: TGCAGCGTTACGATGAAACTGATGGCCAAAAACATTCAGTACTTC; cdr3_aa: CSVTMKLMAKNIQYF
v_call: TRBV12-3/TRBV12-4; d_call: -; clone_size: few; j_call: TRBJ1-5; cdr3_nt: TGTGCCAGCAGTTTGGGGTCAGGGGATAGTGGCAATCAGCCCCAGCATTTT; cdr3_aa: CASSLGSGDSGNQPQHF
v_call: TRBV4-1; d_call: -; clone_size: -; j_call: TRBJ2-1; cdr3_nt: TGCGCCAGCAGCCAAGGCGCAGTGGGCTACAATGAGCAGTTCTTC; cdr3_aa: CASSQGAVGYNEQFF
v_call: TRBV10-3; d_call: -; clone_size: many; j_call: TRBJ2-2; cdr3_nt: TGTGCCATCTCCTCGGACCGCGGGGAGCTGTTTTTT; cdr3_aa: CAISSDRGELFF
v_call: TRBV6-1; d_call: TRBD2; clone_size: few; j_call: TRBJ2-5; cdr3_nt: TGTGCCAGCAGAACTAGCGGCGGAAAGACCCAGTACTTC; cdr3_aa: CASRTSGGKTQYF
v_call: TRBV23-1; d_call: -; clone_size: few; j_call: TRBJ2-5; cdr3_nt: TGCGCCAGCAGGTCACAGGTGATTCGAGAGACCCAGTACTTC; cdr3_aa: CASRSQVIRETQYF
v_call: TRBV6-6; d_call: TRBD1; clone_size: -; j_call: TRBJ1-6; cdr3_nt: TGTGCCACAGAGTTGGCAGGGGGCTCACCCCTCCACTTT; cdr3_aa: CATELAGGSPLHF
v_call: TRBV19; d_call: TRBD1; clone_size: -; j_call: TRBJ2-5; cdr3_nt: TGTGCCAGTAGTAGTCCCGGGACAGAAGACCTGAGGGAGACCCAGTACTTC; cdr3_aa: CASSSPGTEDLRETQYF
v_call: TRBV7-2; d_call: -; clone_size: few; j_call: TRBJ2-7; cdr3_nt: TGTGCCAGCAGCTTAGAAGCGGTTCGGGGGGAGCAGTACTTC; cdr3_aa: CASSLEAVRGEQYF
v_call: TRBV28; d_call: -; clone_size: -; j_call: TRBJ2-3; cdr3_nt: TGTGCCAGCAGTTTTCAACGCGGGACAGATACGCAGTATTTT; cdr3_aa: CASSFQRGTDTQYF
v_call: TRBV7-8; d_call: TRBD2; clone_size: few; j_call: TRBJ2-1; cdr3_nt: TGTGCCAGCAGCTTAGGTACTCCTAGCGGACGTTCCTACAATGAGCAGTTCTTC; cdr3_aa: CASSLGTPSGRSYNEQFF
v_call: TRBV7-2; d_call: TRBD1; clone_size: many; j_call: TRBJ1-4; cdr3_nt: TGTGCCAGCAGCTACACACAGGGGGCGCAGGGAAAACTGTTTTTT; cdr3_aa: CASSYTQGAQGKLFF
v_call: TRBV19; d_call: -; clone_size: -; j_call: TRBJ2-2; cdr3_nt: TGTGCCACCTCGACAGAAAACACCGGGGAGCTGTTTTTT; cdr3_aa: CATSTENTGELFF
v_call: TRBV3-1; d_call: -; clone_size: -; j_call: TRBJ2-3; cdr3_nt: TGTGCCAGCAGACCGACTCTAGGTAGCACAGATACGCAGTATTTT; cdr3_aa: CASRPTLGSTDTQYF
v_call: TRBV20-1; d_call: -; clone_size: -; j_call: TRBJ1-1; cdr3_nt: TGCAGTGCCCCTTCCAGGGGTCGCACTGAAGCTTTCTTT; cdr3_aa: CSAPSRGRTEAFF
v_call: TRBV20-1; d_call: TRBD1; clone_size: -; j_call: TRBJ1-5; cdr3_nt: TGCAGTGCAACGACAGGGGGGCGTTTTAATCAGCCCCAGCATTTT; cdr3_aa: CSATTGGRFNQPQHF
v_call: TRBV27; d_call: TRBD2; clone_size: many; j_call: TRBJ2-4; cdr3_nt: TGTGCCAGCAGTTTACTAGCGGGGGACGTTGCGGGGGCCAAAAACATTCAGTACTTC; cdr3_aa: CASSLLAGDVAGAKNIQYF
v_call: TRBV10-3; d_call: TRBD2; clone_size: few; j_call: TRBJ2-5; cdr3_nt: TGTGCCATCAGTCCCTTTGCGGGAGGGGGCAAAGAGACCCAGTACTTC; cdr3_aa: CAISPFAGGGKETQYF
v_call: TRBV4-2; d_call: TRBD2; clone_size: -; j_call: TRBJ2-1; cdr3_nt: TGTGCCAGCAGGCCAACGGGGGGAGCCAGGAATGAGCAGTTCTTC; cdr3_aa: CASRPTGGARNEQFF
v_call: TRBV12-3/TRBV12-4; d_call: -; clone_size: -; j_call: TRBJ2-7; cdr3_nt: TGTGCCAGCAGTTTACGCGACAACGAGCAGTACTTC; cdr3_aa: CASSLRDNEQYF
v_call: TRBV5-1; d_call: -; clone_size: -; j_call: TRBJ2-2; cdr3_nt: TGCGCCAGCAGCTTGGCCTTGGGTTACGCCGGGGAGCTGTTTTTT; cdr3_aa: CASSLALGYAGELFF
v_call: TRBV7-9; d_call: -; clone_size: -; j_call: TRBJ1-1; cdr3_nt: TGTGCCAGCAGCTTCTCGAGAAGAAGACTATTGAACACTGAAGCTTTCTTT; cdr3_aa: CASSFSRRRLLNTEAFF
v_call: TRBV21-1; d_call: -; clone_size: -; j_call: TRBJ1-2; cdr3_nt: TGTGCCAGCAGCAAAGAAACAGATTTCTATGGCTACACCTTC; cdr3_aa: CASSKETDFYGYTF
v_call: TRBV28; d_call: -; clone_size: -; j_call: TRBJ2-3; cdr3_nt: TGTGCCAGCAGGGGACAAGGGGCACTTGTGACGCAGTATTTT; cdr3_aa: CASRGQGALVTQYF
v_call: TRBV10-3; d_call: -; clone_size: few; j_call: TRBJ1-2; cdr3_nt: TGTGCCATCAGTGAGGGGACTGCTTATGGCTACACCTTC; cdr3_aa: CAISEGTAYGYTF